A single sample gave rise to the 27 T cell receptor beta chains below, sequenced in a study of T cell changes during pregnancy in multiple sclerosis. The repertoire was sequenced with immunoSEQ multiplex PCR; TCRdb's copy has only in-frame clones and lacks some. The sample lists some 74,000 clones, about 92% occurring once. The input for sequencing was peripheral blood, taken before pregnancy. These receptors originate from a female donor with multiple sclerosis, enrolled in a pregnancy study.

V and J are TRBV28 and TRBJ1-5; D is possibly TRBD1 (6 bases). Germline lookup yields CDR1 MDHEN and CDR2 SYDVKM. The CDR3 runs to 15 residues. Trimming removed 11 bases from V and 4 bases from J, with 21 bases in between. The CDR3 loop is CAGTNSQGTNQPQHF. CDR3 coding DNA: TGTGCCGGGACCAACTCACAGGGTACGAATCAGCCCCAGCATTTT.

V and J are TRBV5-4 and TRBJ2-1; 8 bases line up with TRBD2. V trimming: 3 bases; J trimming: 4 bases; junction bases outside the gene matches: 6. This CDR3 is built from 15 residues. Germline V gives CDR1 SGHNT, CDR2 YYREEE (reference sequence). The CDR3 loop reads CASSSGTSSYNEQFF. In DNA, the CDR3 is TGTGCCAGCAGCTCCGGGACTAGTTCTTACAATGAGCAGTTCTTC.

The V and J genes are TRBV7-2 and TRBJ2-1; a weak D match, TRBD2 (5 bases). Trimming pared 5 bases from V and 1 base from J, leaving 12 bases between. Per the germline V gene, CDR1 is SGHTA and CDR2 is FQGNSA. CDR3 length: 15 amino acids. The CDR3 nucleotides are TGTGCCAGCAGCGTCTCTGGGAGTTCCTACAATGAGCAGTTCTTC. It specifies CASSVSGSSYNEQFF.

The chain recombines TRBV5-1 with TRBJ2-1, with D hard to call. V dropped 0 bases and J dropped 7 bases, with 20 bases sitting between them. Germline V gene sequence: CDR1 SGHRS, CDR2 YFSETQ. This CDR3 spans 17 amino acids. CDR3 DNA sequence: TGCGCCAGCAGCTTGGCTCTGGCGCGGAGCCTGCGTAATGAGCAGTTCTTC. Protein: CASSLALARSLRNEQFF. The whole variable domain, filled in from reference TRBV5-1 and TRBJ2-1, reads KAGVTQTPRYLIKTRGQQVTLSCSPISGHRSVSWYQQTPGQGLQFLFEYFSETQRNKGNFPGRFSGRQFSNSRSEMNVSTLELGDSALYLCASSLALARSLRNEQFFGPGTRLTVL.

The chain is built from TRBV6-1 and TRBJ1-5, with D perhaps matching TRBD1 (5 bases). Germline V gene data show CDR1 as MNHNS and CDR2 as SASEGT. The CDR3 extends over 18 amino acids. V was trimmed by 1 base and J by 1 base, leaving 17 bases between them. The CDR3 DNA reads as TGTGCCAGCAGTGAAGGTGGGACTCCCTGGGGCAGCAATCAGCCCCAGCATTTT. Translating it yields CASSEGGTPWGSNQPQHF.

CDR3 sequence: CASSQPCYPDTDNTGELFF. The CDR3 DNA sequence: TGCGCCAGCAGTCAACCCTGTTATCCAGACACCGACAACACCGGGGAGCTGTTTTTT. The chain has TRBV23-1 and TRBJ2-2; D uncertain. TRBV23-1 is designated an ORF whose function remains uncertain. V lost 2 bases to trimming and J lost 2 bases, with 21 bases between them. The CDR3 totals 19 residues.

This chain uses TRBV5-1 with TRBJ1-1, with D possibly TRBD1 on 5 matching bases. The CDR3 sequence is 14 residues long. CDR1 is SGHRS, CDR2 YFSETQ, per germline. Trimming removed 7 bases from V and 4 bases from J, with 17 bases in between. CDR3 sequence reads: CASGTASGGTEAFF. The CDR3 DNA follows: TGCGCCAGCGGAACGGCCTCGGGGGGCACTGAAGCTTTCTTT. Using reference TRBV5-1 and TRBJ1-1 for the parts outside the CDR3, the full variable domain is KAGVTQTPRYLIKTRGQQVTLSCSPISGHRSVSWYQQTPGQGLQFLFEYFSETQRNKGNFPGRFSGRQFSNSRSEMNVSTLELGDSALYLCASGTASGGTEAFFGQGTRLTVV.

The J gene is TRBJ1-3, the V gene TRBV6-1, with D possibly TRBD1 on 5 matching bases. The V gene lost 7 bases and the J gene lost 0 bases, with 10 bases spanning the gap. Germline V CDR1 and CDR2: MNHNS, SASEGT. The CDR3 extends over 14 amino acids. The CDR3 sequence is CASTGEYSGNTIYF. The CDR3 nucleotides are TGTGCCAGCACGGGGGAATACTCTGGAAACACCATATATTTT.

This clone appeared once. The chain uses TRBV18 and TRBJ2-5; unclear D gene. The CDR3 totals 13 residues. Germline lookup yields CDR1 KGHSH and CDR2 LQKENI. Trimming removed 3 bases at V and 6 bases at J, with 11 bases between. The CDR3: CASSPDGWQTQYF. CDR3 bases: TGTGCCAGCTCACCTGACGGGTGGCAGACCCAGTACTTC.

The CDR3 reads CASSLFGLADNEQFF. CDR3 bases: TGTGCCAGCAGCTTATTTGGACTAGCGGACAATGAGCAGTTCTTC. The chain combines TRBV7-3 with TRBJ2-1; the match to TRBD2 covers 10 bases. Trimming at V came to 2 bases and at J to 5 bases, leaving 3 bases not matched to a gene. CDR1 and CDR2 (germline): SGHTA, FQGTGA. There are 15 residues in the CDR3.

The chain joins TRBV19 to TRBJ2-3, with TRBD2 identical over 10 bases. There are 15 residues in the CDR3. The V segment lost 4 bases and the J segment 5 bases; nucleotides outside the gene matches: 6. Germline loops: CDR1 LNHDA, CDR2 SQIVND (reference sequence). The CDR3 DNA is TGTGCCAGTAGTAGTCTAGCGGGAGCGATAGATACGCAGTATTTT. This gives the protein CASSSLAGAIDTQYF.

The chain links TRBV18 to TRBJ1-2; TRBD1 agrees at 8 bases. The CDR3 covers 16 residues. Germline V gives CDR1 KGHSH, CDR2 LQKENI. The V segment lost 4 bases and the J segment 0 bases; nucleotides outside the gene matches: 7. CDR3 loop: CASSLGQGAANYGYTF. Written as DNA, the CDR3 is TGTGCCAGCTCACTCGGACAGGGAGCAGCTAACTATGGCTACACCTTC.

This clone was recorded only once. The chain's CDR3 is CASSVDEGGRYEQYF. CDR3 nucleotide sequence: TGTGCCAGCAGCGTAGATGAGGGAGGGAGGTACGAGCAGTACTTC. The rearrangement joins TRBV9 to TRBJ2-7, with 7 bases fitting TRBD2. The germline V gene has CDR1 SGDLS and CDR2 YYNGEE. Trimming cost V 0 bases and J 4 bases; bases outside gene matches: 7. CDR3 size: 15 residues.

The V gene is TRBV6-1, the J gene TRBJ1-4; D gene uncertain. The CDR3 sequence is 14 residues long. CDR1 and CDR2 (germline): MNHNS, SASEGT. V lost 0 bases and J lost 5, with 7 bases in between. CDR3 sequence reads: CASSEARANEKLFF. CDR3 nucleotide sequence: TGTGCCAGCAGTGAAGCAAGAGCCAATGAAAAACTGTTTTTT.

V and J are TRBV7-9 and TRBJ1-2; maybe TRBD1 (6 bases). Trimming stripped 5 bases from V and 4 bases from J, with 14 bases between. The CDR3 length is 14 residues. Germline loops: CDR1 SEHNR, CDR2 FQNEAQ (reference sequence). The CDR3 DNA sequence: TGTGCCAGCAGCCGAGGGGAGGGGGGCTATGGCTACACCTTC. Translating gives CASSRGEGGYGYTF.

This clone was picked up one time. This chain uses TRBV9 with TRBJ2-1; TRBD1 is a possible D gene (6 bases). Trimming removed 3 bases at V and 5 bases at J, with 12 bases between. Germline CDR1 reads SGDLS; CDR2 reads YYNGEE. CDR3 length: 14 residues. CDR3 in amino acids: CASSALGTNNEQFF. CDR3 sequence (DNA): TGTGCCAGCAGCGCCCTCGGGACAAACAATGAGCAGTTCTTC.

The rearrangement joins TRBV11-3 to TRBJ2-2; possibly TRBD1 for D (7 bases). The germline gives CDR1 SGHNT, CDR2 YENEEA. The CDR3 covers 17 residues. Trimming took off 3 bases at V and 6 bases at J, with 20 bases between the two ends. Here the CDR3 DNA reads TGTGCCAGCAGCTTGAGGGGAGGACAGGTTGGCGCCGGGGAGCTGTTTTTT. It encodes CASSLRGGQVGAGELFF. The full variable domain, its missing parts supplied by reference TRBV11-3 and TRBJ2-2, is EAGVVQSPRYKIIEKKQPVAFWCNPISGHNTLYWYLQNLGQGPELLIRYENEEAVDDSQLPKDRFSAERLKGVDSTLKIQPAELGDSAVYLCASSLRGGQVGAGELFFGEGSRLTVL.

The chain combines TRBV9 with TRBJ2-2; maybe TRBD1 (6 bases). Looked up from germline, CDR1 is SGDLS and CDR2 is YYNGEE. The germline V and J ends were trimmed by 0 bases and 1 base, with 10 bases remaining between them. The CDR3 is 16 amino acids. For the CDR3, the DNA is TGTGCCAGCAGCGTAGGTCTGGGACAGAACACCGGGGAGCTGTTTTTT. Translated, it gives CASSVGLGQNTGELFF.

The chain has TRBV28 and TRBJ2-7, with 7 bases lining up with TRBD2. V was clipped by 3 bases and J by 3 bases; unmatched bases: 11. Germline V gene data show CDR1 as MDHEN and CDR2 as SYDVKM. The CDR3 is made up of 16 amino acids. This chain's CDR3 is CASSFGLAAAGYEQYF. The CDR3 bases are TGTGCCAGCAGTTTTGGGCTAGCGGCCGCCGGCTACGAGCAGTACTTC.

V gene TRBV19 combines with J gene TRBJ1-2; D not certain. The germline V and J ends were trimmed by 4 bases and 8 bases, with 20 bases remaining between them. Germline values: CDR1 LNHDA, CDR2 SQIVND (reference sequence). CDR3 length equals 15 residues. The CDR3 protein is CASSTGPGGVYGYTF. CDR3 DNA sequence: TGTGCCAGTAGTACCGGACCCGGAGGAGTCTACGGCTACACCTTC.

This chain connects TRBV5-5 to TRBJ2-1, with 11 positions matching TRBD2. Unmatched junction bases numbered 4, after V lost 3 bases and J lost 2 bases. This CDR3 has 16 residues. Germline V lookup: CDR1 SGHKS, CDR2 YYEKEE (reference sequence). The CDR3 reads CASSSSGLAAYNEQFF. The CDR3 coding sequence is TGTGCCAGCAGCTCCTCGGGACTAGCGGCCTACAATGAGCAGTTCTTC.

This clone was counted a single time. The gene calls are TRBV19 and TRBJ2-7; 7 bases fit TRBD2. The CDR3 extends over 13 amino acids. CDR1 and CDR2 (germline): LNHDA, SQIVND (reference sequence). Trimming cost V 6 bases and J 5 bases; bases outside gene matches: 7. This CDR3 reads CASSKREGNEQYF. In DNA, the CDR3 is TGTGCCAGTAGCAAGAGGGAGGGCAACGAGCAGTACTTC.

The chain combines TRBV10-3 with TRBJ1-1, with a possible D match to TRBD1 (6 bases). The V gene's germline CDR1 is ENHRY and CDR2 SYGVKD. The germline V and J ends were trimmed by 10 bases and 6 bases, with 15 bases remaining between them. This CDR3 is built from 12 residues. The CDR3 sequence is CATALQGSEAFF. In nucleotides, the CDR3 is TGTGCCACAGCGCTCCAGGGGTCTGAAGCTTTCTTT.

This rearrangement joins TRBV7-9 to TRBJ2-7, with 10 positions matching TRBD2. This CDR3 is 16 amino acids long. CDR1 and CDR2 from the germline V gene are SEHNR and FQNEAQ (reference sequence). After removal of 6 bases from V and 1 base from J, the junction contained 9 bases not matched to a gene. The CDR3 region has the DNA TGTGCCAGCAGTCCAACCACTAGCGGGGCGTCCTACGAGCAGTACTTC. Translating gives CASSPTTSGASYEQYF.

The chain combines TRBV6-1 with TRBJ2-7; D call uncertain. Per germline, CDR1 MNHNS and CDR2 SASEGT. The ends were cut back, 6 bases at V and 1 base at J, with 10 bases in the middle. The CDR3 covers 13 residues. The CDR3 loop is CASRAYLSYEQYF. CDR3 bases: TGTGCCAGCAGAGCCTACCTGTCCTACGAGCAGTACTTC.

The rearrangement uses TRBV4-3 and TRBJ2-1, with D perhaps TRBD2 (5 bases). V was clipped by 2 bases and J by 4 bases, with 12 bases between them. Germline V CDR1 and CDR2: LGHNA, YSLEER. The CDR3 totals 15 residues. The CDR3 loop reads CASSQFLADYNEQFF. The CDR3 DNA reads as TGCGCCAGCAGCCAATTTCTAGCAGATTACAATGAGCAGTTCTTC.

V usage is TRBV5-1 and J usage is TRBJ1-2; 12 positions match TRBD1. Germline V gives CDR1 SGHRS, CDR2 YFSETQ. The CDR3 consists of 16 residues. The junction had 11 bases not matched to a gene; V was cut back by 4 bases and J by 7 bases. This chain's CDR3 is CASSTGYRDRGLGYTF. The CDR3 region has the DNA TGCGCCAGCAGCACAGGATACCGGGACAGGGGGCTTGGCTACACCTTC.